The 11 T cell receptor beta chains given below trace back to one sample, sequenced in a study of blood T cell repertoires in COVID-19. Profiling relied on immunoSEQ multiplex PCR, and the TCRdb table lists in-frame clones only, not all of them. The table has roughly 34,000 clones, about 87% seen once. Sequenced input: peripheral blood. These receptors were collected from a man aged 55-75 years with active COVID-19.

The chain has TRBV5-1 and TRBJ2-1; TRBD2 aligns across 8 bases. From germline, CDR1 is SGHRS and CDR2 YFSETQ. With 0 bases clipped from V and 7 bases from J, the junction kept 6 bases outside the gene matches. The CDR3 contains 15 residues. The CDR3 nucleotides read TGCGCCAGCAGCTTGGCGGTAGCGGGAATAAATGAGCAGTTCTTC. Its translation: CASSLAVAGINEQFF.

The genes are TRBV4-2 and TRBJ2-3; 9 bases agree with TRBD2. In germline, CDR1 is LGHNA, CDR2 YNFKEQ. J lost 1 base, V lost 2 bases, and 13 bases had no gene match. The length of the CDR3 is 19 residues. In nucleotides, the CDR3 is TGTGCCAGCAGCCAAACAGGCGGGAGGGTCCTTTCCCGCACAGATACGCAGTATTTT. Protein product: CASSQTGGRVLSRTDTQYF.

The V gene is TRBV27, the J gene TRBJ2-3; 9 positions match TRBD1. The CDR3 loop spans 16 amino acids. Germline V gene sequence: CDR1 MNHEY, CDR2 SMNVEV (reference sequence). After removal of 5 bases from V and 3 bases from J, the junction contained 9 bases not matched to a gene. Written as DNA, the CDR3 is TGTGCCAGCAGTCCCCGGCCGGACAGGGGAACAGATACGCAGTATTTT. Residues: CASSPRPDRGTDTQYF.

The chain recombines TRBV24-1 with TRBJ2-1; 15 nucleotides agree with TRBD2. Germline lookup yields CDR1 KGHDR and CDR2 SFDVKD. This CDR3 is built from 18 residues. The junction had 6 bases not matched to a gene; V was cut back by 4 bases and J by 3 bases. CDR3 amino acids: CATSDLGTSGRLYNEQFF. In nucleotides, the CDR3 is TGTGCCACCAGTGACCTAGGGACTAGCGGGAGGCTCTACAATGAGCAGTTCTTC.

This chain uses TRBV5-6 with TRBJ2-7, with TRBD2 matching over 7 bases. Trimming at V came to 4 bases and at J to 0 bases, leaving 7 bases not matched to a gene. Germline CDR1 SGHDT, CDR2 YYEEEE. The CDR3 loop spans 15 amino acids. In DNA form, the CDR3 reads TGTGCCAGCAGCACGGTGGCGGGAGCCTCCTACGAGCAGTACTTC. This sequence encodes CASSTVAGASYEQYF.

The chain employs TRBV7-6 and TRBJ1-2, with D maybe TRBD1 (6 bases). V was shortened by 0 bases and J by 7 bases, with 18 bases between the two germline ends. Germline V gene data show CDR1 as SGHVS and CDR2 as FNYEAQ. This CDR3 region has 16 residues. CDR3 sequence reads: CASSLAGHAKESGYTF. Here the CDR3 DNA reads TGTGCCAGCAGCTTAGCGGGACATGCTAAGGAGTCTGGCTACACCTTC.

V usage is TRBV5-1 and J usage is TRBJ1-5, with 9 bases lining up with TRBD1. The CDR3 contains 15 residues. V shed 4 bases, J shed 3 bases, and the junction held 5 bases outside the gene matches. Germline values: CDR1 SGHRS, CDR2 YFSETQ. CDR3 nucleotides: TGCGCCAGCAGCCCGGGACAGGGTGTCAATCAGCCCCAGCATTTT. Protein: CASSPGQGVNQPQHF.

The chain combines TRBV11-2 with TRBJ2-3, with D possibly being TRBD2 (5 bases). This CDR3 region has 12 residues. Germline loops: CDR1 SGHAT, CDR2 FQNNGV. V was pared by 0 bases and J by 8 bases, with 6 bases between. The CDR3 sequence is CASSLDRGTQYF. The CDR3 region has the DNA TGTGCCAGCAGCTTAGATCGGGGTACGCAGTATTTT. Full variable domain (outside the CDR3, taken from reference TRBV11-2 and TRBJ2-3): EAGVAQSPRYKIIEKRQSVAFWCNPISGHATLYWYQQILGQGPKLLIQFQNNGVVDDSQLPKDRFSAERLKGVDSTLKIQPAKLEDSAVYLCASSLDRGTQYFGPGTRLTVL.

This rearrangement joins TRBV5-4 to TRBJ2-1; 11 bases match TRBD2. This CDR3 is 15 amino acids long. Trimming removed 4 bases from V and 6 bases from J; junction bases left unmatched: 6. Germline values: CDR1 SGHNT, CDR2 YYREEE (reference sequence). CDR3 in DNA: TGTGCCAGCAGCCCGGGACTAGCGGTTTTCAATGAGCAGTTCTTC. This gives the protein CASSPGLAVFNEQFF.

The rearrangement joins TRBV27 to TRBJ2-7; 9 positions agree with TRBD2. The CDR3 runs 13 residues. V dropped 2 bases and J dropped 5; count of bases not matched to a gene: 1. Germline V lookup: CDR1 MNHEY, CDR2 SMNVEV (reference sequence). As DNA, the CDR3 is TGTGCCAGCAGTTTAAGCGGGAGGCACGAGCAGTACTTC. This codes for CASSLSGRHEQYF.

V and J are TRBV25-1 and TRBJ2-1; no clear D gene. This CDR3 region has 11 residues. Germline-derived CDR1 and CDR2 are MGHDK and SYGVNS. DNA for the CDR3: TGTGAGACGCCGGGTCACAATGAGCAGTTCTTC. This sequence encodes CETPGHNEQFF.